This TCR beta chain was captured by sequencing in a study of CD8 T cells in ankylosing spondylitis. There are 14 residues in the CDR3. Germline V lookup: CDR1 SQVTM, CDR2 ANQGSEA. For TCR beta, libraries came from quantitative 5'-RACE with molecular barcodes. TCRdb reprocessed the 5' RACE reads with MiXCR, giving one entry per CDR3 protein. The data show about 350,000 distinct CDR3 sequences, with 20% seen just once and 13% held by the top ten. This clonotype appeared a few times. Its antigen is not identified. A junction end diverges from the germline sequence, so it may reflect a read error. General observations from the study: Disease-associated clones were reportedly significantly overrepresented in matched ankylosing spondylitis synovial fluid. Disease-linked clones were found to be CD8+ and relatively rare in peripheral blood. The study identified a TCR beta motif of 7 or 8 highly homologous variants that appeared characteristic of ankylosing spondylitis blood.

This clonotype was obtained from a male donor with ankylosing spondylitis or in good health (not recorded which). The chain is built from TRBV29-1 and TRBJ2-1; possibly TRBD2 for D (5 bases). Material for sequencing was blood, either unsorted or a sorted T cell fraction (not recorded which). CDR3 DNA: TGCAGCGCTGAAATCCGGGGTACTCACAATGAGCAGTTCTTC. Residues: CSAEIRGTHNEQFF.